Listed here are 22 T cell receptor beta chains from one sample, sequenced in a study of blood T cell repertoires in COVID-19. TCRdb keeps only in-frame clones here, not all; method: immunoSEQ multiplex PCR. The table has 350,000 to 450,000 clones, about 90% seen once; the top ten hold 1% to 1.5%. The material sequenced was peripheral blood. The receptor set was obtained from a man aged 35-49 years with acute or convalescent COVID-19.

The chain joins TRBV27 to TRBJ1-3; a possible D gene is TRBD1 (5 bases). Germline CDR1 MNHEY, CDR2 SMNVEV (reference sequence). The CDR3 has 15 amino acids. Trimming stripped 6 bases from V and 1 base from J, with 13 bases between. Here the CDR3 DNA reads TGTGCCAGCAGCCCCGTCAGGGATTCTGGAAACACCATATATTTT. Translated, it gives CASSPVRDSGNTIYF.

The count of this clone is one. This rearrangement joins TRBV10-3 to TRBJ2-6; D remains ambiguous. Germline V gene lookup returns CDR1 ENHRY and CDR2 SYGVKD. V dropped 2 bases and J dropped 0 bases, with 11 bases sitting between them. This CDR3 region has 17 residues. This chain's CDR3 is CAISEDLLLSGANVLTF. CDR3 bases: TGTGCCATCAGTGAGGACTTACTGCTCTCTGGGGCCAACGTCCTGACTTTC.

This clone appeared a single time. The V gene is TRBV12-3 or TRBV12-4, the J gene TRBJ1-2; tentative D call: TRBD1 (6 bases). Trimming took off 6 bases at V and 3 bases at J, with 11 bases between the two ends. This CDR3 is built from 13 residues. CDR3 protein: CASSSDSHYGYTF. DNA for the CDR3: TGTGCCAGCAGCTCGGACAGCCACTATGGCTACACCTTC.

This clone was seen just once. CDR3 in amino acids: CTSSLTAQRQYF. The CDR3 coding sequence is TGCACCAGCAGCCTGACAGCCCAAAGGCAGTATTTT. The chain has TRBV1 and TRBJ2-3; TRBD1 is the table's D call, not checked against the DNA. TRBV1 is a documented pseudogene. The CDR3 extends over 12 amino acids.

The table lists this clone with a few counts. The CDR3 here is CASSDGPGTDTQYF. The CDR3 DNA sequence: TGTGCCAGCAGTGATGGCCCGGGAACAGATACGCAGTATTTT. The chain combines TRBV6-4 with TRBJ2-3; maybe TRBD2 (5 bases). This CDR3 has 14 residues. From germline, CDR1 is MRHNA and CDR2 SNTAGT. V lost 3 bases and J 3 bases, leaving 10 bases between the germline ends.

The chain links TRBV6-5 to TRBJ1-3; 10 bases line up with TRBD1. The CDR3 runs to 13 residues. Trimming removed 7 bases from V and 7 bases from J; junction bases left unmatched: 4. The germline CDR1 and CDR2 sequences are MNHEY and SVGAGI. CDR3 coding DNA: TGTGCCAGCACCCCGGGACAGGGGAACACCATATATTTT. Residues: CASTPGQGNTIYF.

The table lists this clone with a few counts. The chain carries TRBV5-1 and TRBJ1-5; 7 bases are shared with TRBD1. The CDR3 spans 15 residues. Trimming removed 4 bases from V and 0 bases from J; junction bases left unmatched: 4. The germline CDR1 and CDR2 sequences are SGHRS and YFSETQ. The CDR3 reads CASSRDSYSNQPQHF. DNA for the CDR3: TGCGCCAGCAGCCGGGACAGCTATAGCAATCAGCCCCAGCATTTT.

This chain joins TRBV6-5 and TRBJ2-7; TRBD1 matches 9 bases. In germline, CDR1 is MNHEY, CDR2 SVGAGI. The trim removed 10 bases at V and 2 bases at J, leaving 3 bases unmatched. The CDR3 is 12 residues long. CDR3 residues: CATGTGTYEQYF. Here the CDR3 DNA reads TGTGCCACCGGGACAGGGACCTACGAGCAGTACTTC.

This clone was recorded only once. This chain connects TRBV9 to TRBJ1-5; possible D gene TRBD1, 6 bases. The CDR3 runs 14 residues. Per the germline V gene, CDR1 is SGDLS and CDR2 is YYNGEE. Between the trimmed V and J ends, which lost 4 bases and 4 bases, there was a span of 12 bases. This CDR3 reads CASSLGTPNQPQHF. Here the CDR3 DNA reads TGTGCCAGCAGCCTTGGGACACCGAATCAGCCCCAGCATTTT.

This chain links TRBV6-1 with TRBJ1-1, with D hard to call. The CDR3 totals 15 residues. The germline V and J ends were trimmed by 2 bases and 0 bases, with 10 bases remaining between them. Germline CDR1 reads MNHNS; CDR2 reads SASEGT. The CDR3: CASSEIGVMNTEAFF. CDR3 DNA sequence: TGTGCCAGCAGTGAAATCGGTGTAATGAACACTGAAGCTTTCTTT.

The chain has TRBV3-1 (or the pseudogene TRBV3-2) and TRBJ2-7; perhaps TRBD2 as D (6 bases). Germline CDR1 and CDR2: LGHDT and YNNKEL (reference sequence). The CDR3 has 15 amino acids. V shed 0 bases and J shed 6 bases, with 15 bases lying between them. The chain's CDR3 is CASSQDIPGVGEQYF. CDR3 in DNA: TGTGCCAGCAGCCAAGATATCCCGGGGGTCGGCGAGCAGTACTTC.

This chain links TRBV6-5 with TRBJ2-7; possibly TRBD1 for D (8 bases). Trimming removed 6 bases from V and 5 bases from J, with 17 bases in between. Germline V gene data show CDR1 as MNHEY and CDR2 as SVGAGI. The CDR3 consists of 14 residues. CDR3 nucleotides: TGTGCCAGCAGGCGGACAGGGAGGGTCAACGAGCAGTACTTC. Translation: CASRRTGRVNEQYF.

CDR3 coding DNA: TGTGCCAGCTCACCACCGGGGGGTAGCGGCAATCAGCCCCAGCATTTT. It codes for CASSPPGGSGNQPQHF. The chain recombines TRBV18 with TRBJ1-5, with TRBD1 as a possible D gene (5 bases). V was clipped by 0 bases and J by 2 bases, with 11 bases between them. The V gene's germline CDR1 is KGHSH and CDR2 LQKENI. The length of the CDR3 is 16 residues.

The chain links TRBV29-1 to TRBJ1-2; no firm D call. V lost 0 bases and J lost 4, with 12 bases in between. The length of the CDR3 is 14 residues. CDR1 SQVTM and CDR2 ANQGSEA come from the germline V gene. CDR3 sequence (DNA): TGCAGCGTTGAAGAGGTAGCAAGAAGCTATGGCTACACCTTC. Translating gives CSVEEVARSYGYTF.

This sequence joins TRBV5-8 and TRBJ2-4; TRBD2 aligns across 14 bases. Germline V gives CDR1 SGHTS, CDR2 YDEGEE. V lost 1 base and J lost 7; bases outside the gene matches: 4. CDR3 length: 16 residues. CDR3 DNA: TGTGCCAGCAGCTTGCCCGGACTAGCGGGGGGTAACATTCAGTACTTC. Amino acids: CASSLPGLAGGNIQYF.

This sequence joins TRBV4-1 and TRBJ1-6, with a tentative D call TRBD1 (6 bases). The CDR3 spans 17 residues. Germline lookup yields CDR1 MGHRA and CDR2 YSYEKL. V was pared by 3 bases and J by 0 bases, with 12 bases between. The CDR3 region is CASSHFGQTSYNSPLHF. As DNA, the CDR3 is TGCGCCAGCAGCCACTTTGGACAGACCTCCTATAATTCACCCCTCCACTTT.

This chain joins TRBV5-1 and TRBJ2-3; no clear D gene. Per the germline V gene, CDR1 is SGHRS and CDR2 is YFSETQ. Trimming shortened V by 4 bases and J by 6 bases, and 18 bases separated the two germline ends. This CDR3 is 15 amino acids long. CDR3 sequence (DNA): TGCGCCAGCAGCATATCGGGTCCACGAGGCGATACGCAGTATTTT. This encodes CASSISGPRGDTQYF.

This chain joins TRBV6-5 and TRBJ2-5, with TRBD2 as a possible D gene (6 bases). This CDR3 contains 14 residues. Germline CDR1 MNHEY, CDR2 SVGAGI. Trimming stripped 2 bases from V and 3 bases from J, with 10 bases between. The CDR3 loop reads CASSYSGLKETQYF. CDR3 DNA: TGTGCCAGCAGTTACAGCGGGCTGAAAGAGACCCAGTACTTC.

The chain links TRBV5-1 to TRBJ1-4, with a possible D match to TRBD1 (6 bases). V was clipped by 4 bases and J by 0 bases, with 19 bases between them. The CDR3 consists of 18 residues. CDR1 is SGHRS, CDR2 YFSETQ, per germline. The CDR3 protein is CASSPLPQGSATNEKLFF. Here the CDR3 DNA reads TGCGCCAGCAGCCCGCTACCACAGGGATCTGCAACTAATGAAAAACTGTTTTTT.

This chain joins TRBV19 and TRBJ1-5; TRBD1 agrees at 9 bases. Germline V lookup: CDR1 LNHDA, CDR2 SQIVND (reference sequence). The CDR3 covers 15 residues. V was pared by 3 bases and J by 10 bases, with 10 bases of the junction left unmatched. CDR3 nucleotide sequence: TGTGCCAGTAGTATTCCTAGGACAGGGGAGGCACCCCAGCATTTT. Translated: CASSIPRTGEAPQHF. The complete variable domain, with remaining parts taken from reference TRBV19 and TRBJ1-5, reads DGGITQSPKYLFRKEGQNVTLSCEQNLNHDAMYWYRQDPGQGLRLIYYSQIVNDFQKGDIAEGYSVSREKKESFPLTVTSAQKNPTAFYLCASSIPRTGEAPQHFGDGTRLSIL.

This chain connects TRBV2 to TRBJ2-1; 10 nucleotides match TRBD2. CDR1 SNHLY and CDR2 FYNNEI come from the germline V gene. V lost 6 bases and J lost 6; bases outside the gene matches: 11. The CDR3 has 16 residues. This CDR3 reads CASRAPLAGAGNEQFF. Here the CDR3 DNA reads TGTGCCAGCAGGGCACCCCTAGCGGGAGCTGGCAATGAGCAGTTCTTC. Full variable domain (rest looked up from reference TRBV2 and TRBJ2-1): EPEVTQTPSHQVTQMGQEVILRCVPISNHLYFYWYRQILGQKVEFLVSFYNNEISEKSEIFDDQFSVERPDGSNFTLKIRSTKLEDSAMYFCASRAPLAGAGNEQFFGPGTRLTVL.

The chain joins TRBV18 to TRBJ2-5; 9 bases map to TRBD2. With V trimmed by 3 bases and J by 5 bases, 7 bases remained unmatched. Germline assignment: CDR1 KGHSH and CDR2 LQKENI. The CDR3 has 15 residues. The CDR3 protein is CASSPRLAGIETQYF. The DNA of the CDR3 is TGTGCCAGCTCACCGCGCCTAGCGGGGATCGAGACCCAGTACTTC.